This T cell receptor beta chain stems from a study of lymphopenia after photon versus proton radiotherapy. With regard to this clone: The target antigen is unknown.

Study results and limitations: After lymphocyte nadir, photon-treated repertoires showed oligoclonal expansion, especially CD8+ Temra. Proton therapy kept repertoires fairly stable, unlike photons, which gained effector/memory cells. Authors raise, but do not show, better survival with proton therapy.

Germline assignment: CDR1 SGHRS and CDR2 YFSETQ. V was trimmed by 4 bases and J by 4 bases, leaving 15 bases between them. The length of the CDR3 is 15 residues. Using immunoSEQ multiplex PCR, the repertoire was profiled, and TCRdb retains in-frame clones only, with some absent. This sample has 35,000 to 45,000 clones, with about 83% found just once. The TCR sequence derives from a woman between 65 and 79 years old with pancreatic cancer. The chain is built from TRBV5-1 and TRBJ2-1, with D perhaps assigned TRBD1 or TRBD2 (5 bases each). The specimen was peripheral blood, collected from a patient treated with proton-based radiotherapy. The CDR3 sequence is CASSSTGTDYNEQFF. CDR3 DNA: TGCGCCAGCAGCAGCACCGGGACGGATTACAATGAGCAGTTCTTC. The variable domain in full, completed from reference TRBV5-1 and TRBJ2-1, reads KAGVTQTPRYLIKTRGQQVTLSCSPISGHRSVSWYQQTPGQGLQFLFEYFSETQRNKGNFPGRFSGRQFSNSRSEMNVSTLELGDSALYLCASSSTGTDYNEQFFGPGTRLTVL.